The 23 T cell receptor beta chains below all came from one sample that was sequenced in a study of T-cell memory formation after mild COVID-19 (dated by TCRdb to about 2021). Library preparation used 5' RACE. Instrument used: Illumina NovaSeq 6000. Through fastp at Q25 and MiXCR, TCRdb rebuilt clones from the public reads, retaining in-frame beta chains. Records with the same CDR3 protein are collapsed into one entry carrying the most frequent genes and DNA. This sample gives approximately 400,000 distinct CDR3 sequences in total; 20% to 25% of them show up just once. The top ten clonotypes cover about 8.7% of the sample. The specimen was PBMCs or a T cell subset sorted from them (not recorded which). These receptor sequences come from an adult woman who had mild COVID-19 (a few samples of this study predate the infection). The sample titles of this study are shuffled in the database, so cell type and time point are left out; the donor was told from shared clones.

This clonotype was picked up a small number of times. The rearrangement joins TRBV27 to TRBJ1-5; the D gene is possibly TRBD1 (6 bases). The CDR3 is made up of 13 amino acids. Germline V lookup: CDR1 MNHEY, CDR2 SMNVEV (reference sequence). V was cut by 7 bases and J by 6 bases, with 13 bases left in between. The CDR3 nucleotides are TGTGCCAGCACTTACAGGGTAGGTCAGCCCCAGCATTTT. Protein sequence: CASTYRVGQPQHF.

The genes are TRBV25-1 and TRBJ2-5; 9 bases match TRBD1. This CDR3 is built from 15 residues. J was trimmed by 4 bases and V by 3 bases; bases with no gene match: 6. The germline V gene has CDR1 MGHDK and CDR2 SYGVNS. The CDR3 nucleotides read TGTGCCAGCAGTGATTCGGGACAGGGAATAGAGACCCAGTACTTC. Translation gives CASSDSGQGIETQYF.

This chain joins TRBV2 and TRBJ2-7; D might be TRBD1 (7 bases). Germline CDR1 and CDR2: SNHLY and FYNNEI. The V gene lost 6 bases and the J gene lost 0 bases, with 12 bases spanning the gap. This CDR3 comprises 14 residues. For the CDR3, the DNA is TGTGCCAGCAGGGCGGGACAGAGCTCCTACGAGCAGTACTTC. Amino acids: CASRAGQSSYEQYF. Filled out from reference TRBV2 and TRBJ2-7, the complete variable domain reads EPEVTQTPSHQVTQMGQEVILRCVPISNHLYFYWYRQILGQKVEFLVSFYNNEISEKSEIFDDQFSVERPDGSNFTLKIRSTKLEDSAMYFCASRAGQSSYEQYFGPGTRLTVT.

This clonotype was observed a few times. The chain uses TRBV12-3 or TRBV12-4 and TRBJ1-1; possibly TRBD1 for D (6 bases). The CDR3 has 15 amino acids. V was shortened by 4 bases and J by 0 bases, with 12 bases between the two germline ends. The CDR3 nucleotides read TGTGCCAGCAGTTCACCGACAGGCCTGAACACTGAAGCTTTCTTT. Protein product: CASSSPTGLNTEAFF.

The CDR3, as DNA: TGTGCCAGCAGCTTTCGGATGGGGTTACAGGGTCCCGGAAACACTGAAGCTTTCTTT. It specifies CASSFRMGLQGPGNTEAFF. The chain uses TRBV7-6 and TRBJ1-1, with D maybe TRBD1 (6 bases). The CDR3 has 19 residues. Germline values: CDR1 SGHVS, CDR2 FNYEAQ. Trimming removed 3 bases at V and 2 bases at J, with 25 bases between.

V and J are TRBV10-3 and TRBJ1-5; D remains ambiguous. V lost 3 bases and J 2 bases, leaving 8 bases between the germline ends. This CDR3 contains 14 residues. Germline assignment: CDR1 ENHRY and CDR2 SYGVKD. In DNA form, the CDR3 reads TGTGCCATCAGTGAAGGCACGGGCAATCAGCCCCAGCATTTT. Amino acids: CAISEGTGNQPQHF.

This clonotype has a handful of counts. The rearrangement links TRBV3-1 to TRBJ2-1; D tentatively reads TRBD1 or TRBD2 (5 bases each). Trimming cost V 3 bases and J 8 bases, with 23 bases left between them. The CDR3 covers 17 residues. Germline values: CDR1 LGHDT, CDR2 YNNKEL (reference sequence). The CDR3 nucleotides read TGTGCCAGCAGCCAGGGCCCCGGGGCCCCCGAGGTTCATGAGCAGTTCTTC. Protein: CASSQGPGAPEVHEQFF.

The sample holds one count of this clonotype. One end of the junction does not line up with germline, which may come from a read error. CDR3 loop: CATSDPRQGWTGELFF. CDR3 bases: TGTGCCACAAGTGACCCACGACAGGGGTGGACCGGGGAGCTGTTTTTT. The J gene is TRBJ2-2, the V gene TRBV24-1; 8 bases agree with TRBD1. Germline CDR1 KGHDR, CDR2 SFDVKD. The CDR3 is 16 residues long.

This clonotype appeared a single time. The CDR3 protein is CSEGTVAAFF. The CDR3 nucleotides read TGCAGTGAGGGGACAGTCGCAGCTTTCTTT. The chain uses TRBV20-1 and TRBJ1-1, with 7 bases matching TRBD1. CDR1 is DFQATT, CDR2 SNEGSKA, per germline (reference sequence). The CDR3 totals 10 residues. Losses at the gene ends were 7 bases for V and 10 bases for J; bases not matched to a gene: 6.

This clonotype turned up a few times. The chain uses TRBV7-6 and TRBJ1-4; TRBD1 agrees at 7 bases. The CDR3 is made up of 15 amino acids. Germline CDR1 SGHVS, CDR2 FNYEAQ. With V trimmed by 5 bases and J by 5 bases, 8 bases remained unmatched. Here the CDR3 reads CASSLREGANEKLFF. In DNA form, the CDR3 reads TGTGCCAGCAGCCTCCGCGAGGGGGCGAATGAAAAACTGTTTTTT.

The sample holds a few counts of this clonotype. The chain combines TRBV5-1 with TRBJ1-1, with TRBD1 identical over 9 bases. Trimming removed 7 bases from V and 0 bases from J; junction bases left unmatched: 10. The CDR3 is made up of 16 amino acids. Germline loops: CDR1 SGHRS, CDR2 YFSETQ. In DNA form, the CDR3 reads TGCGCCAGCCGATTGACAGGGGGTTACATGAACACTGAAGCTTTCTTT. Residues: CASRLTGGYMNTEAFF.

This clonotype was counted a few times. The chain is built from TRBV20-1 and TRBJ2-2, with 7 bases that match TRBD2. This CDR3 is built from 16 residues. The germline CDR1 and CDR2 sequences are DFQATT and SNEGSKA (reference sequence). V was clipped by 6 bases and J by 0 bases; unmatched bases: 10. The CDR3 loop reads CSAQRAGASNTGELFF. In DNA, the CDR3 is TGCAGTGCACAGAGGGCGGGAGCTTCGAACACCGGGGAGCTGTTTTTT.

This clonotype was recorded a few times. V usage is TRBV6-5 and J usage is TRBJ2-5, with 10 positions matching TRBD1. V lost 5 bases and J lost 5; bases outside the gene matches: 8. Germline loops: CDR1 MNHEY, CDR2 SVGAGI. The CDR3 sequence is 15 residues long. CDR3 protein: CASSTTGGAGETQYF. CDR3 sequence (DNA): TGTGCCAGCAGTACGACAGGGGGCGCGGGGGAGACCCAGTACTTC.

J is TRBJ2-7 and V is TRBV20-1, with 8 bases aligning to TRBD2. The CDR3 covers 20 residues. The V and J ends lost 2 bases and 2 bases, in that order; junction bases with no gene match: 23. The germline V gene encodes CDR1 DFQATT and CDR2 SNEGSKA (reference sequence). Here the CDR3 DNA reads TGCAGTGCTAGAACCCCCTCCGGTTGGGCGGGAGGCCCACACGCCTACGAGCAGTACTTC. This encodes CSARTPSGWAGGPHAYEQYF.

A few counts support this clonotype. This rearrangement joins TRBV20-1 to TRBJ2-1, with 8 bases lining up with TRBD2. There are 13 residues in the CDR3. The germline V gene encodes CDR1 DFQATT and CDR2 SNEGSKA (reference sequence). The junction had 7 bases not matched to a gene; V was cut back by 5 bases and J by 7 bases. CDR3 DNA: TGCAGTGCTGGGTTTCGGGGGGGTAATGAGCAGTTCTTC. This codes for CSAGFRGGNEQFF.

V is TRBV12-3 or TRBV12-4 and J is TRBJ1-2; D unresolved. The CDR3 is 11 residues long. V was pared by 3 bases and J by 7 bases, with 6 bases between. CDR3 amino acids: CASSFASGYTF. In DNA form, the CDR3 reads TGTGCCAGCAGTTTTGCCTCTGGCTACACCTTC.

This clonotype appeared a few times. The chain combines TRBV14 with TRBJ2-5; unclear D gene. Germline lookup yields CDR1 SGHDN and CDR2 FVKESK. V was clipped by 3 bases and J by 5 bases, with 10 bases between them. The CDR3 runs 13 residues. The CDR3 coding sequence is TGTGCCAGCAGCCAGAGGCTAGGGGAGACCCAGTACTTC. It translates to CASSQRLGETQYF.

This chain connects TRBV7-9 to TRBJ1-3, with no clear D. The length of the CDR3 is 14 residues. Germline-derived CDR1 and CDR2 are SEHNR and FQNEAQ (reference sequence). V shed 0 bases and J shed 4 bases, with 7 bases lying between them. The CDR3: CASSLAYGGNTIYF. The CDR3 nucleotides are TGTGCCAGCAGCTTAGCGTACGGCGGAAACACCATATATTTT.

The chain links TRBV6-5 to TRBJ1-4; D unclear. Trimming took 1 base from V and 8 from J, leaving 14 bases between them. Germline V gene lookup returns CDR1 MNHEY and CDR2 SVGAGI. The CDR3 is 15 amino acids. CDR3 DNA sequence: TGTGCCAGCAGTTACTTGCGATACCGCGGGGAAAAACTGTTTTTT. It translates to CASSYLRYRGEKLFF.

There are a few counts of this clonotype. The chain recombines TRBV6-1 with TRBJ2-5; TRBD2 might be the D (6 bases). This CDR3 spans 13 amino acids. Trimming removed 11 bases at V and 5 bases at J, with 18 bases between. CDR1 is MNHNS, CDR2 SASEGT, per germline. In DNA form, the CDR3 reads TGTGCCTGCCGATCGGGGGTTTTGGAGACCCAGTACTTC. This encodes CACRSGVLETQYF.

This clonotype was observed a handful of times. The chain combines TRBV18 with TRBJ2-1; no reliable D call. V lost 4 bases to trimming and J lost 8 bases, with 6 bases between them. The CDR3 has 11 residues. CDR1 KGHSH and CDR2 LQKENI come from the germline V gene. The CDR3 coding sequence is TGTGCCAGCTCACAAGCCTATGAGCAGTTCTTC. The encoded protein is CASSQAYEQFF.

This clonotype was counted at least ten times. The CDR3 loop reads CASSLRRLADNEQFF. For the CDR3, the DNA is TGTGCCAGCAGCTTACGCCGACTAGCGGACAATGAGCAGTTCTTC. The V call is TRBV7-9, the J call TRBJ2-1; 9 bases line up with TRBD2. J was trimmed by 5 bases and V by 2 bases; bases with no gene match: 4. Germline CDR1 SEHNR, CDR2 FQNEAQ (reference sequence). This CDR3 has 15 amino acids. Full variable domain (remainder filled in from reference TRBV7-9 and TRBJ2-1): DTGVSQNPRHKITKRGQNVTFRCDPISEHNRLYWYRQTLGQGPEFLTYFQNEAQLEKSRLLSDRFSAERPKGSFSTLEIQRTEQGDSAMYLCASSLRRLADNEQFFGPGTRLTVL.

CDR3 residues: CASSPGGLGYSNKQFF. The CDR3 bases are TGTGCCAGCAGCCCCGGGGGGTTGGGGTACTCAAATAAGCAGTTCTTC. The rearrangement uses TRBV4-2 and TRBJ2-1, with 7 bases fitting TRBD2. The V segment lost 4 bases and the J segment 11 bases; nucleotides outside the gene matches: 17. This CDR3 is built from 16 residues. Germline values: CDR1 LGHNA, CDR2 YNFKEQ.